Each of the 16 T cell receptor beta chains below was sequenced from the same sample in a study of tissue T cells after allogeneic stem cell transplantation. TCRdb's table, derived via immunoSEQ multiplex PCR, lists solely in-frame clones and lacks some. The sample holds over 40,000 clones, over 70% seen once. The sample taken for sequencing was sorted cells pooled from one or two spleens. These receptors came from a pool of C57BL/6 mice in good health.

With respect to this clone: Gene names follow the mouse nomenclature. The read terminates 1 residue ahead of where the CDR3 ends, so the germline J gene completes it. J is TRBJ2-4 and V is TRBV19, with D uncertain. V shed 2 bases and J shed 0 bases, with 7 bases lying between them. The V gene's germline CDR1 is FNHDT and CDR2 SITEND (reference sequence). CDR3 size: 14 residues. The DNA read from the CDR3 is TGTGCCAGCAGTATGACCGGTAGTCAAAACACCTTGTAC. Protein sequence: CASSMTGSQNTLY. The complete CDR3 sequence is CASSMTGSQNTLYF.

To note about this clone: Gene and germline names: mouse. The observed sequence ends 1 residue before the CDR3 terminus, with the missing tail filled in from the germline J gene. V is TRBV26 and J is TRBJ2-3, with TRBD2 matching over 9 bases. The germline V gene has CDR1 KGHPV and CDR2 FQNQEV (reference sequence). CDR3 length: 16 amino acids. V lost 3 bases, J lost 0 bases, and 4 bases stayed unmatched. The CDR3 loop is CASSLTGGFSAETLYF. The DNA read from the CDR3 is TGTGCCAGCAGTCTAACTGGGGGGTTTAGTGCAGAAACGCTGTAT.

With respect to this clone: Genes and germline are mouse. CDR3 DNA, as far as it was read: TGTGCCAGCAGTGACAATAGTGCAGAAACGCTGTAT. This gives the protein CASSDNSAETLY. The whole CDR3 region reads CASSDNSAETLYF. The chain is built from TRBV13-3 and TRBJ2-3; D is uncertain. The read finishes 1 residue shy of the CDR3 end, and the germline J gene is used to complete it. This CDR3 region has 13 residues. CDR1 and CDR2 (germline): NNHDY, SYVADS. V lost 2 bases to trimming and J lost 0 bases, with 4 bases between them.

With regard to this clone: Mouse gene names and germline throughout. The part of the CDR3 DNA that was read is TGTGCCAGCAGCCAAGAGGGACAGGGATTCACAGAAGTCTTC. Amino acids: CASSQEGQGFTEVF. In full, the CDR3 is CASSQEGQGFTEVFF. The V and J genes are TRBV2 and TRBJ1-1, with TRBD1 identical over 9 bases. The read ends 1 residue shy of where the CDR3 ends; the end is completed using the germline J gene. V was pared by 0 bases and J by 4 bases, with 3 bases of the junction left unmatched. The CDR3 length is 15 residues. CDR1 is LGHNA and CDR2 is YSYQKL in the germline V gene.

This clone showed up just once. The gene symbols are mouse symbols. The DNA ends 1 residue before the CDR3 does, and the rest of the CDR3 is filled in from the germline J gene. Other DNA sequences in the same sample also yield this CDR3. The chain links TRBV1 to TRBJ2-7; 11 bases fit TRBD1. With 3 bases clipped from V and 3 bases from J, the junction kept 1 base outside the gene matches. From germline, CDR1 is NSQYPW and CDR2 LRSPGD (reference sequence). The CDR3 contains 14 residues. CDR3 region: CTCSAGTGGYEQYF. The covered CDR3 bases are TGCACCTGCAGTGCCGGGACAGGGGGCTATGAACAGTAC.

On this clone: Genes here carry mouse names. The read comes to an end 1 residue before the CDR3 does, leaving the germline J gene to fill in the end. V gene TRBV5 combines with J gene TRBJ2-1; no clear D gene. The CDR3 totals 14 residues. The ends were cut back, 2 bases at V and 0 bases at J, with 5 bases in the middle. CDR1 and CDR2 from the germline V gene are LGHNA and YNLKQL (reference sequence). Incomplete CDR3 DNA: TGTGCCAGCAGCCAACCGGGTAACTATGCTGAGCAGTTC. Protein: CASSQPGNYAEQF. The entire CDR3 reads CASSQPGNYAEQFF.

Note on this clone: Gene names are the mouse ones. The read ends 1 residue early relative to the CDR3; the germline J gene fills the gap. V is TRBV31 and J is TRBJ1-2; D uncertain. Trimming left V 0 bases short and J 0 bases short, with 8 bases between. This CDR3 contains 14 residues. Germline V gene sequence: CDR1 GKSSPN, CDR2 SITVG. The CDR3 DNA, read in part, is TGTGCCTGGAGTCTTCACACTGCAAACTCCGACTACACC. Its translation: CAWSLHTANSDYT. The CDR3 reads in full as CAWSLHTANSDYTF.

A word on this clone: The gene names given are mouse names. The read halts 1 residue ahead of the CDR3 end, with the missing end drawn from the germline J gene. The V gene is TRBV20, the J gene TRBJ2-5; 7 bases fit TRBD1. CDR3 length equals 13 residues. V lost 6 bases to trimming and J lost 2 bases; unmatched junction nucleotides: 5. Looked up from germline, CDR1 is GFQATS and CDR2 is STVNSAI. The CDR3 bases that were read are TGTGGTGCCCTCACAGGGGCCCAAGACACCCAGTAC. It is translated as CGALTGAQDTQY. The whole CDR3 reads CGALTGAQDTQYF.

Turning to this clone: Mouse gene names apply. The sequenced part of the CDR3 DNA is TGTGCCAGCAGTAGACAAGAACAGTAC. The encoded protein is CASSRQEQY. The full CDR3 protein reads CASSRQEQYF. The V and J genes are TRBV14 and TRBJ2-7; D unresolved. The missing CDR3 end, 1 residue past where the read stops, is filled in from the germline J gene. The CDR3 has 10 residues. V shed 4 bases and J shed 7 bases, with 6 bases lying between them. Germline values: CDR1 SGHDT, CDR2 FRDEAV.

Comments on this clone: Gene names are the mouse ones. The read ends 1 residue before the CDR3 terminus; that terminus is restored from the germline J gene. The rearrangement links TRBV13-3 to TRBJ2-5; D call uncertain. Germline assignment: CDR1 NNHDY and CDR2 SYVADS. V was shortened by 2 bases and J by 2 bases, with 9 bases between the two germline ends. This CDR3 is 14 amino acids long. The covered CDR3 bases are TGTGCCAGCAGTGACCCGGGGTTCCAAGACACCCAGTAC. This translates into CASSDPGFQDTQY. The CDR3 as a whole reads CASSDPGFQDTQYF.

Comments on this clone: Mouse germline and gene names are used. The CDR3 end lies 1 residue beyond the end of the read and is filled in from the germline J gene. The chain recombines TRBV5 with TRBJ2-5, with 8 bases matching TRBD2. CDR1 is LGHNA and CDR2 is YNLKQL in the germline V gene (reference sequence). The V segment lost 0 bases and the J segment 5 bases; nucleotides outside the gene matches: 4. This CDR3 has 15 amino acids. The CDR3 region is CASSQERGGADTQYF. Partial CDR3 DNA: TGTGCCAGCAGCCAAGAACGGGGGGGCGCAGACACCCAGTAC.

In regard to this clone: Gene names refer to mouse genes. The read comes to an end 1 residue before the CDR3 does, leaving the germline J gene to fill in the end. This chain links TRBV13-2 with TRBJ2-5, with TRBD2 matching 13 bases. V gave up 2 bases and J gave up 2 bases; unmatched junction bases: 2. This CDR3 has 16 amino acids. In germline, CDR1 is NNHNN, CDR2 SYGAGS (reference sequence). CDR3 amino acids: CASGEGTGGGQDTQYF. The DNA read from the CDR3 is TGTGCCAGCGGTGAAGGGACTGGGGGGGGCCAAGACACCCAGTAC.

This clone was recorded only once. The genes and germline here are from mouse. The read terminates 1 residue before the CDR3 end, so the remaining end is supplied by the germline J gene. This chain connects TRBV21 to TRBJ2-3; 11 bases align to TRBD2. TRBV21 is treated as an ORF (open reading frame) with a function not yet certain. The CDR3 has 14 residues. Trimming took 6 bases from V and 3 from J; bases not matched to a gene: 2. The CDR3 loop reads CASRGTGGAETLYF. The CDR3 bases that were read are TGTGCTAGCAGGGGGACTGGGGGAGCAGAAACGCTGTAT.

A remark on this clone: Mouse gene names and germline throughout. The read ends 1 residue early relative to the CDR3; the germline J gene fills the gap. The rearrangement joins TRBV12-1 to TRBJ2-3, with 8 bases fitting TRBD2. Germline lookup yields CDR1 SGHSN and CDR2 HYEKVE. CDR3 length equals 16 residues. Unmatched junction bases numbered 6, after V lost 0 bases and J lost 2 bases. CDR3 DNA, as far as it was read: TGTGCCAGCTCTCTCTGGACTGGGCCTCTTGCAGAAACGCTGTAT. This sequence encodes CASSLWTGPLAETLY. In full, the CDR3 reads CASSLWTGPLAETLYF.

Comments on this clone: The gene names here belong to mouse. The read terminates 1 residue before the CDR3 end, so the remaining end is supplied by the germline J gene. V gene TRBV12-2 combines with J gene TRBJ1-1, with D hard to call. Germline values: CDR1 SGHLS, CDR2 HYDKME. The CDR3 consists of 13 residues. V lost 1 base and J lost 0, with 5 bases in between. The CDR3 is CASSLTPNTEVFF. Incomplete CDR3 DNA: TGTGCCAGCTCTCTTACACCAAACACAGAAGTCTTC.

With respect to this clone: Here the gene names and germline are mouse. The read ends 1 residue shy of where the CDR3 ends; the end is completed using the germline J gene. V gene TRBV15 combines with J gene TRBJ2-1, with D perhaps matching TRBD1 (6 bases). The CDR3 loop spans 12 amino acids. Trimming took 6 bases from V and 4 from J, leaving 7 bases between them. Germline values: CDR1 SGHND, CDR2 FRSKSL. CDR3 in amino acids: CASSGTYAEQFF. The DNA read from the CDR3 is TGTGCCAGCAGCGGGACATATGCTGAGCAGTTC.